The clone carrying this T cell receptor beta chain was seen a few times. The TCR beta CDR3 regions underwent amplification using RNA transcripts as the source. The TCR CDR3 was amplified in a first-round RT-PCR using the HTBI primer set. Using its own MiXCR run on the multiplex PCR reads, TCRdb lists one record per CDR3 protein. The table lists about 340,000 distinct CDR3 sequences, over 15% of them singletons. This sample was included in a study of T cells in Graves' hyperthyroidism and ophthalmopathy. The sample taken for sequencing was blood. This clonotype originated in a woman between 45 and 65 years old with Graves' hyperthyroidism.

CDR3: CASSQGGPTEKLFF. CDR3 DNA: TGTGCCAGCAGCCAAGGCGGGCCAACTGAAAAACTGTTTTTT. The gene calls are TRBV4-2 and TRBJ1-4, with D uncertain. V lost 1 base to trimming and J lost 7 bases, with 10 bases between them. The V gene's germline CDR1 is LGHNA and CDR2 YNFKEQ. The length of the CDR3 is 14 residues.